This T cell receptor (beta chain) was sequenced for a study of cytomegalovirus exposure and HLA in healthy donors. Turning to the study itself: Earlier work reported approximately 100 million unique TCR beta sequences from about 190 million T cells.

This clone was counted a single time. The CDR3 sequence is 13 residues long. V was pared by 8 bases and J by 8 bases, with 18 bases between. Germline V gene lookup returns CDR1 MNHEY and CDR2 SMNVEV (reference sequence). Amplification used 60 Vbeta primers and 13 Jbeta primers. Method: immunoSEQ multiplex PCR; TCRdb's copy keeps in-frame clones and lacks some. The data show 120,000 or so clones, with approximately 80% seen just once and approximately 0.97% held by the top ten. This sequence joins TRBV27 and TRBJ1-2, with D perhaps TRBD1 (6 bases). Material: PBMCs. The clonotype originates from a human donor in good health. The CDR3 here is CASRPGQSPGYTF. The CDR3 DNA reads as TGTGCCAGCCGCCCGGGACAATCTCCCGGCTACACCTTC.